The clone carrying this T cell receptor beta chain was found many times. Its antigen remains unidentified. Time point described: newly diagnosed GD, antithyroid drugs for less than 3 months. The TCR library was made from RNA that had been extracted from PBMCs in TRIzol. Construction of the TCR beta libraries employed iRepertoire HTBI primers in conjunction with Arm-PCR of CDR3 regions. Using its own MiXCR run on the multiplex PCR reads, TCRdb lists one record per CDR3 protein. The sample consists of approximately 390,000 distinct CDR3 sequences, around 16% of them appearing once. This entry is derived from a study of regulatory T cells in long-lasting Graves disease. J was trimmed by 12 bases and V by 4 bases; bases with no gene match: 10. Germline V lookup: CDR1 SGHAT, CDR2 FQNNGV. The CDR3 covers 16 residues. Study-wide findings and caveats: When disease was persistent, TRBV28, TRBJ1-2 and TRBJ2-5 were the favored segments.

These data were likewise used in another study, on T cells in Graves' hyperthyroidism and ophthalmopathy.

The input for sequencing was peripheral blood mononuclear cells (PBMCs), taken at new diagnosis, from a patient treated with antithyroid drugs. The genes are TRBV11-2 and TRBJ2-1, with 15 nucleotides matching TRBD2. The sequence was obtained from a woman between 18 and 30 years old with Graves disease. CDR3 sequence: CASSSAPGTSGRRQFF. The CDR3 DNA is TGTGCCAGCAGCTCGGCTCCCGGGACTAGCGGGAGGAGGCAGTTCTTC. Combining the CDR3 with reference TRBV11-2 and TRBJ2-1 gives the whole variable domain EAGVAQSPRYKIIEKRQSVAFWCNPISGHATLYWYQQILGQGPKLLIQFQNNGVVDDSQLPKDRFSAERLKGVDSTLKIQPAKLEDSAVYLCASSSAPGTSGRRQFFGPGTRLTVL.